This T cell receptor (beta chain) was sequenced during a study of shared clonotypes between healthy human individuals. The study drew its donors from healthy HIV-negative adults without recent acute infections or vaccinations. This clone was seen once. The germline V and J ends were trimmed by 4 bases and 7 bases, with 20 bases remaining between them. The CDR3 extends over 15 amino acids. Germline loops: CDR1 MDHEN, CDR2 SYDVKM. The method was immunoSEQ multiplex PCR; TCRdb's version includes in-frame clones alone and lacks a portion of them. The sample holds 650,000 to 750,000 clones; about two thirds are singletons and the top ten take about 1.8%.

The clonotype originates from a woman in her twenties or thirties in good health. The chain couples TRBV28 to TRBJ2-7, with TRBD2 as a possible D gene (5 bases). Input material: memory CD4+ T cells sorted from blood. Noted subset: CD45RA-negative fraction. The CDR3 region is CASSSPSTQGGEQYF. DNA of the CDR3: TGTGCCAGCAGTTCCCCCTCAACTCAAGGCGGGGAGCAGTACTTC.